Described below is a single T cell receptor (beta chain) sequence and its context. These data belong to a study of control samples from healthy donors and cancer patients. The germline V and J ends were trimmed by 1 base and 8 bases, with 17 bases remaining between them. The CDR3 length is 15 residues. The germline gives CDR1 SGHDN, CDR2 FVKESK. The table came from immunoSEQ multiplex PCR; TCRdb's copy has only in-frame clones and leaves some out. The sample holds under 150,000 clones; 75% to 90% are singletons and the top ten take over 4%. The TCR sequence derives from a man aged 25-45 years in good health. The V call is TRBV14, the J call TRBJ1-2; D is undetermined. Sequencing used blood. This CDR3 reads CASSQGMGTFGGYTF. The CDR3 DNA sequence: TGTGCCAGCAGCCAAGGTATGGGCACCTTCGGGGGCTACACCTTC.